Presented here are 3 T cell receptor beta chains from one specimen sequenced in a study of beta chain features in type 1 diabetes. Findings and caveats of the study: A moderate, significant TCRB CDR3 shortening appeared in type 1 diabetes across four CD4+ subsets.

Antigen specificity for these receptors is unknown. All of the isolated RNA was reverse transcribed, so expressed TCRB transcripts were sequenced. Profiling relied on immunoSEQ multiplex PCR, and the TCRdb table lists in-frame clones only, not all of them. The sample has 85,000 to 110,000 clones; 25% to 35% are singletons. Input material: central memory CD4+ T cells from blood. These receptors all stem from a woman between 18 and 30 years old with type 1 diabetes.

The chain employs TRBV5-4 and TRBJ2-7; TRBD1 is a possible D gene (6 bases). The CDR3 has 13 amino acids. CDR1 and CDR2 (germline): SGHNT, YYREEE (reference sequence). V was cut by 4 bases and J by 1 base, with 9 bases left in between. The chain's CDR3 is CASSIQGSYEQYF. CDR3 DNA sequence: TGTGCCAGCAGCATACAGGGATCCTACGAGCAGTACTTC.

The chain couples TRBV6-6 to TRBJ2-7; the D gene is possibly TRBD2 (5 bases). The germline V gene encodes CDR1 MNHNY and CDR2 SVGAGI (reference sequence). V lost 2 bases and J 0 bases, leaving 8 bases between the germline ends. The CDR3 is 14 amino acids. The CDR3 nucleotides read TGTGCCAGCAGTTACGGACTCCCCTCCTACGAGCAGTACGTC. It codes for CASSYGLPSYEQYV.

This chain links TRBV5-6 with TRBJ2-5; perhaps TRBD2 as D (7 bases). V lost 3 bases and J 5 bases, leaving 17 bases between the germline ends. Germline-derived CDR1 and CDR2 are SGHDT and YYEEEE. CDR3 length: 15 residues. CDR3 DNA: TGTGCCAGCAGCTGGGGACGGGGGGCCGGTGAGACCCAGTACTTC. Translating gives CASSWGRGAGETQYF.